This passage covers 16 T cell receptor beta chains from one sample sequenced in a study of beta chain features in type 1 diabetes. cDNA synthesis used the whole RNA isolate, giving expressed TCRB sequences. The assay was immunoSEQ multiplex PCR, and TCRdb's table has in-frame clones only and misses some. The sample yields hundreds of thousands of clones, approximately 16% seen once. The antigens of these receptors remain unknown. Study observations and caveats: Shorter TCRB CDR3s, moderately but significantly so, were found in Type 1 diabetes patients in all four CD4+ subsets.

The sample comprised naive CD4+ T cells from blood. Receptors were obtained from a man aged 18 to 35 with type 1 diabetes.

V and J are TRBV4-3 and TRBJ2-3; the D gene is possibly TRBD2 (6 bases). This CDR3 comprises 13 residues. Trimming took 1 base from V and 4 from J, leaving 6 bases between them. The germline CDR1 and CDR2 sequences are LGHNA and YSLEER. The CDR3 DNA reads TGCGCCAGCAGCCAAGCGGGGGCAGATACGCAGTATTTT. The encoded protein is CASSQAGADTQYF.

The table lists this clone with a few counts. J is TRBJ2-6 and V is TRBV27; TRBD1 matches 8 bases. Germline V gives CDR1 MNHEY, CDR2 SMNVEV (reference sequence). Unmatched junction bases numbered 3, after V lost 8 bases and J lost 3 bases. This CDR3 has 14 amino acids. The CDR3 sequence: CASWTGSGANVLTF. CDR3 nucleotide sequence: TGTGCCAGCTGGACAGGGAGTGGGGCCAACGTCCTGACTTTC.

The chain has TRBV5-4 and TRBJ2-3, with D possibly being TRBD2 (5 bases). The CDR3 extends over 14 amino acids. Germline CDR1 and CDR2: SGHNT and YYREEE (reference sequence). V was cut by 2 bases and J by 4 bases, with 11 bases left in between. In DNA form, the CDR3 reads TGTGCCAGCAGCTTTGTAGCGTTCGCAGATACGCAGTATTTT. It codes for CASSFVAFADTQYF. The entire variable domain, with the rest obtained from reference TRBV5-4 and TRBJ2-3, is as follows: ETGVTQSPTHLIKTRGQQVTLRCSSQSGHNTVSWYQQALGQGPQFIFQYYREEENGRGNFPPRFSGLQFPNYSSELNVNALELDDSALYLCASSFVAFADTQYFGPGTRLTVL.

The V call is TRBV27, the J call TRBJ1-4, with D unclear. Germline V gene sequence: CDR1 MNHEY, CDR2 SMNVEV (reference sequence). The length of the CDR3 is 12 residues. With 5 bases removed from V and 10 bases from J, the gap between germline ends came to 11 bases. As DNA, the CDR3 is TGTGCCAGCAGTCCCCCTGCCGGAAAACTGTTTTTT. Translation: CASSPPAGKLFF.

This chain links TRBV11-2 with TRBJ2-1; 10 nucleotides align to TRBD1. Trimming took 2 bases from V and 9 from J; bases not matched to a gene: 10. Germline V gene sequence: CDR1 SGHAT, CDR2 FQNNGV. CDR3 size: 16 residues. CDR3: CASSLRFGTGAGEQFF. For the CDR3, the DNA is TGTGCCAGCAGCTTAAGGTTCGGGACAGGGGCGGGTGAGCAGTTCTTC.

There are a few counts of this clone. This chain uses TRBV7-2 with TRBJ1-3, with 7 bases matching TRBD1. Germline loops: CDR1 SGHTA, CDR2 FQGNSA. The CDR3 runs to 18 residues. Trimming cost V 5 bases and J 4 bases; bases outside gene matches: 17. The CDR3 reads CASSPSAVGGNLGNTIYF. The CDR3 coding sequence is TGTGCCAGCAGCCCCTCAGCGGTAGGGGGCAACCTCGGAAACACCATATATTTT. Full variable domain (missing parts from reference TRBV7-2 and TRBJ1-3): GAGVSQSPSNKVTEKGKDVELRCDPISGHTALYWYRQSLGQGLEFLIYFQGNSAPDKSGLPSDRFSAERTGGSVSTLTIQRTQQEDSAVYLCASSPSAVGGNLGNTIYFGEGSWLTVV.

This clone was seen more than once but under ten times. The chain couples TRBV5-8 to TRBJ2-2; 7 positions match TRBD2. The V gene end was trimmed by 4 bases and the J gene end by 0 bases; junction bases not matched to a gene: 6. The CDR3 runs 16 residues. CDR1 and CDR2 from the germline V gene are SGHTS and YDEGEE. The CDR3 DNA sequence: TGTGCCAGCAGCCATCGAGCGGGGACGAACACCGGGGAGCTGTTTTTT. This codes for CASSHRAGTNTGELFF.

The table lists this clone with a few counts. The chain joins TRBV6-5 to TRBJ2-3; the match to TRBD2 covers 8 bases. Losses at the gene ends were 2 bases for V and 6 bases for J; bases not matched to a gene: 1. The CDR3 extends over 13 amino acids. Germline V lookup: CDR1 MNHEY, CDR2 SVGAGI. CDR3 region: CASSYRLADTQYF. CDR3 nucleotides: TGTGCCAGCAGTTACAGACTAGCGGATACGCAGTATTTT.

V is TRBV11-2 and J is TRBJ2-1, with D possibly matching TRBD2 (6 bases). CDR1 and CDR2 (germline): SGHAT, FQNNGV. This CDR3 contains 14 residues. The V gene lost 5 bases and the J gene lost 5 bases, with 13 bases spanning the gap. This CDR3 is CASSRRAGDNEQFF. The DNA for the CDR3 is TGTGCCAGCAGCCGGAGGGCTGGAGACAATGAGCAGTTCTTC.

CDR3 DNA sequence: TGTGCCAGCAGTTCCGCAGACAGGGGGTATGGCTACACCTTC. It yields the protein CASSSADRGYGYTF. The chain has TRBV6-6 and TRBJ1-2; TRBD1 aligns across 9 bases. This CDR3 spans 14 amino acids. Germline V gene sequence: CDR1 MNHNY, CDR2 SVGAGI (reference sequence). With 4 bases clipped from V and 5 bases from J, the junction kept 5 bases outside the gene matches.

This clone was seen a few times. This rearrangement joins TRBV30 to TRBJ1-2; D call uncertain. Deletions cut 1 base from V and 4 bases from J, with 13 bases between. The V gene's germline CDR1 is GTSNPN and CDR2 SVGIG (reference sequence). This CDR3 is 14 amino acids long. The CDR3 nucleotides are TGTGCCTGGAGTGCTAAGGCCGGGAGCTATGGCTACACCTTC. This encodes CAWSAKAGSYGYTF.

The rearrangement uses TRBV7-8 and TRBJ2-7, with TRBD1 matching 9 bases. The CDR3 covers 15 residues. Germline-derived CDR1 and CDR2 are SGHVS and FQNEAQ. Trimming at V came to 1 base and at J to 7 bases, leaving 8 bases not matched to a gene. CDR3 loop: CASSLVRTGAGEQYF. CDR3 DNA: TGTGCCAGCAGCTTAGTCCGGACAGGGGCTGGTGAGCAGTACTTC.

This clone has only a few counts. This rearrangement joins TRBV28 to TRBJ2-5, with 10 bases matching TRBD1. The end of the DNA aligns better with TRBJ2-7, so the J call may be wrong. Germline loops: CDR1 MDHEN, CDR2 SYDVKM. This CDR3 contains 15 residues. DNA for the CDR3: TGTGCCAGCAGTGATCCGGGACAGGGGTTCCACGAGCAGTACTTC. Translation gives CASSDPGQGFHEQYF.

The chain uses TRBV5-1 and TRBJ1-4; D possibly corresponds to TRBD1 (6 bases). The CDR3 has 15 amino acids. Trimming removed 4 bases from V and 2 bases from J, with 12 bases in between. From germline, CDR1 is SGHRS and CDR2 YFSETQ. CDR3 sequence: CASSEGGSTNEKLFF. The DNA for the CDR3 is TGCGCCAGCAGCGAGGGGGGGTCGACTAATGAAAAACTGTTTTTT.

The J gene is TRBJ1-5, the V gene TRBV7-9, with a tentative D call TRBD1 (5 bases). The CDR3 runs to 16 residues. Germline CDR1 SEHNR, CDR2 FQNEAQ (reference sequence). With 4 bases removed from V and 0 bases from J, the gap between germline ends came to 13 bases. The CDR3 coding sequence is TGTGCCAGCAGCTCCACCACCGGGGGTAGCAATCAGCCCCAGCATTTT. Translation gives CASSSTTGGSNQPQHF. Combining the CDR3 with reference TRBV7-9 and TRBJ1-5 gives the whole variable domain DTGVSQNPRHKITKRGQNVTFRCDPISEHNRLYWYRQTLGQGPEFLTYFQNEAQLEKSRLLSDRFSAERPKGSFSTLEIQRTEQGDSAMYLCASSSTTGGSNQPQHFGDGTRLSIL.

The V call is TRBV5-5, the J call TRBJ2-3, with 10 bases fitting TRBD2. CDR3 length: 16 residues. J was trimmed by 6 bases and V by 5 bases; bases with no gene match: 12. Germline V CDR1 and CDR2: SGHKS, YYEKEE (reference sequence). CDR3 sequence (DNA): TGTGCCAGCAGACACGGGACTAGCGTGTTCGGGGATACGCAGTATTTT. Its translation: CASRHGTSVFGDTQYF.